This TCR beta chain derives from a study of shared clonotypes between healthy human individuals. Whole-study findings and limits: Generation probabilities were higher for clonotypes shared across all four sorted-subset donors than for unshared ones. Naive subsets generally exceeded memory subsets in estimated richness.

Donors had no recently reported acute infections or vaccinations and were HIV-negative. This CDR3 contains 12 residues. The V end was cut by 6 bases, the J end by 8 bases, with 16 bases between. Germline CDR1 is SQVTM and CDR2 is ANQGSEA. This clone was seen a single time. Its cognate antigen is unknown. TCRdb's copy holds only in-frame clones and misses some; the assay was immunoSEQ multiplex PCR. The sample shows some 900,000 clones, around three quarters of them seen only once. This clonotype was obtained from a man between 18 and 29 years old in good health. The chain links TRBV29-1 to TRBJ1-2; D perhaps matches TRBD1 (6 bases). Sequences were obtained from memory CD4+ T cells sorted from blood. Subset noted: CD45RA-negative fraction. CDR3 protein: CSVPRGFYGYTF. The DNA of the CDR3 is TGCAGCGTCCCCAGGGGTTTTTACGGCTACACCTTC.